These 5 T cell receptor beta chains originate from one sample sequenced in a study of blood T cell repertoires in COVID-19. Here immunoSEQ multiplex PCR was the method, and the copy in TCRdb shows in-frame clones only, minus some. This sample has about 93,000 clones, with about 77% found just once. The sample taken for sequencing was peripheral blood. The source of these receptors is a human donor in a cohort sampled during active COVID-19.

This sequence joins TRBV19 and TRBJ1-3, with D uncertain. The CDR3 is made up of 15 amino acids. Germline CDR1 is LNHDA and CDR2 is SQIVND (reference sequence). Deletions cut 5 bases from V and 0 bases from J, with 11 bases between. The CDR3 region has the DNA TGTGCCAGTAGTCTGGGCTTGATCTCTGGAAACACCATATATTTT. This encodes CASSLGLISGNTIYF.

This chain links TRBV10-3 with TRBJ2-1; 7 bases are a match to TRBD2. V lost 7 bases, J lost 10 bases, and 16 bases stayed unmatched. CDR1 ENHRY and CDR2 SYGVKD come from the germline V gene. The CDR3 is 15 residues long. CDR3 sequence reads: CAIKLRNSAGEEQFF. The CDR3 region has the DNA TGTGCCATCAAACTTCGTAATAGTGCGGGAGAAGAGCAGTTCTTC.

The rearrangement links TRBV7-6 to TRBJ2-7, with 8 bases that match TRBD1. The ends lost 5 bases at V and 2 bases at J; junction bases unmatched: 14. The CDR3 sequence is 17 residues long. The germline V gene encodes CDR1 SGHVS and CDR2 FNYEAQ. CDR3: CASSDKGPRGRPYEQYF. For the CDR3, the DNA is TGTGCCAGCAGCGATAAGGGCCCCAGGGGGCGCCCCTACGAGCAGTACTTC. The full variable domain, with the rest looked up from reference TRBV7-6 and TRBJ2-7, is GAGVSQSPRYKVTKRGQDVALRCDPISGHVSLYWYRQALGQGPEFLTYFNYEAQQDKSGLPNDRFSAERPEGSISTLTIQRTEQRDSAMYRCASSDKGPRGRPYEQYFGPGTRLTVT.

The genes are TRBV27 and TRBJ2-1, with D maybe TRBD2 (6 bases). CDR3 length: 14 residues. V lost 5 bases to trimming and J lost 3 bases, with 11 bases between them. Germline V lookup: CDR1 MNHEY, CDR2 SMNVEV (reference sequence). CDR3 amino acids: CASSPGEIYNEQFF. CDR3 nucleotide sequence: TGTGCCAGCAGTCCGGGGGAGATCTACAATGAGCAGTTCTTC.

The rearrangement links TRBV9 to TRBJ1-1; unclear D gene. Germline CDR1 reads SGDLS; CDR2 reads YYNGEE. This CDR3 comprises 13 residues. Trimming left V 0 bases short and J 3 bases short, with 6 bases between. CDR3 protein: CASSVVQHTEAFF. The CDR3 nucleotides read TGTGCCAGCAGCGTAGTACAGCACACTGAAGCTTTCTTT.